This TCR beta chain was recovered during a study of blood T cell repertoires in COVID-19. Across the study: Acute and convalescent COVID-19 samples came from the United States, Italy and Spain. The cDNA or gDNA used as material had been derived from T cells, B-cell-depleted T cells, or PBMCs.

The V gene's germline CDR1 is SGHNT and CDR2 YYREEE (reference sequence). J was trimmed by 8 bases and V by 5 bases; bases with no gene match: 3. The CDR3 runs to 13 residues. Original data processing: Nucleated cell number was recorded as an estimate derived from reference gene primer amplification. TCRdb's copy holds only in-frame clones and misses some; the assay was immunoSEQ multiplex PCR. The V and J calls and clone size are taken from that table; D and trimming were inferred from the DNA. The table has 55,000 to 65,000 clones, around 87% seen once. V and J are TRBV5-4 and TRBJ1-4, with 10 bases identical to TRBD1. Material for sequencing was peripheral blood. The sequence was obtained from a man between 60 and 70 years old with active or convalescent COVID-19. Here the CDR3 DNA reads TGTGCCAGCAGTTGGGACAGGGGCGAAAAACTGTTTTTT. It yields the protein CASSWDRGEKLFF.